This TCR beta chain derives from a study of blood T cells in healthy people across ages. The length of the CDR3 is 15 residues. CDR1 MNHEY and CDR2 SVGEGT come from the germline V gene. The V gene lost 5 bases and the J gene lost 0 bases, with 14 bases spanning the gap. Sample-barcoded 5' priming and a J-beta primer mix drove a second PCR of roughly 6 to 12 cycles. TCRdb processed the 5' RACE reads anew with MiXCR; each CDR3 protein has one entry. The data hold about 970,000 distinct CDR3 sequences, with roughly 47% observed a single time. The J gene is TRBJ2-7, the V gene TRBV6-2 or TRBV6-3, with D tentatively TRBD1 (6 bases). This clonotype was obtained from a woman aged 55-70 years in good health. The material sequenced was blood. DNA for the CDR3: TGTGCCAGCAGTCTCTCCTTGGACAGCTCCTACGAGCAGTACTTC. Its translation is CASSLSLDSSYEQYF.